The 31 T cell receptor beta chains below come from one sample, sequenced in a study of cytomegalovirus exposure and HLA in healthy donors. 60 Vbeta and 13 Jbeta primers were used in PCR. Using immunoSEQ multiplex PCR, the repertoire was profiled, and TCRdb retains in-frame clones only, with some absent. Of some 110,000 clones listed, more than 65% are singletons. Sequencing was done on a sample of PBMCs. Receptor source: a man in his thirties or forties in good health and CMV-seronegative.

The gene calls are TRBV28 and TRBJ2-2, with unresolved D. The CDR3 is made up of 11 amino acids. V lost 7 bases and J lost 5, with 5 bases in between. The V gene's germline CDR1 is MDHEN and CDR2 SYDVKM. The CDR3 region is CASTRTGELFF. The CDR3 coding sequence is TGTGCCAGCACACGGACCGGGGAGCTGTTTTTT.

J is TRBJ2-2 and V is TRBV4-2, with TRBD1 identical over 7 bases. Per the germline V gene, CDR1 is LGHNA and CDR2 is YNFKEQ. J lost 0 bases, V lost 3 bases, and 7 bases had no gene match. The CDR3 extends over 17 amino acids. The CDR3 DNA sequence: TGTGCCAGCAGCCAGCGACAGGGATCTCCGAACACCGGGGAGCTGTTTTTT. Translation: CASSQRQGSPNTGELFF.

On this clone itself: One end of the junction varies from germline; a read error may be responsible. The chain recombines TRBV6-5 with TRBJ2-5, with D possibly being TRBD1 (5 bases). This CDR3 contains 15 residues. Germline assignment: CDR1 MNHEY and CDR2 SVGAGI. The CDR3, as DNA: TGTGCCAGCAGTTATTCTGAGGCAGGGCAAGGGACCCAGTACTTC. It codes for CASSYSEAGQGTQYF.

The chain recombines TRBV29-1 with TRBJ1-4; D uncertain. Trimming removed 7 bases from V and 0 bases from J, with 6 bases in between. Germline assignment: CDR1 SQVTM and CDR2 ANQGSEA. CDR3 length: 12 residues. DNA of the CDR3: TGCAGCGCTTATGCAACTAATGAAAAACTGTTTTTT. It specifies CSAYATNEKLFF.

The chain links TRBV5-1 to TRBJ2-5; 13 nucleotides match TRBD2. CDR1 is SGHRS, CDR2 YFSETQ, per germline. J was trimmed by 2 bases and V by 3 bases; bases with no gene match: 4. CDR3 length equals 16 residues. The CDR3 coding sequence is TGCGCCAGCAGCTCGGGACTAGCGGGAAGTCAAGAGACCCAGTACTTC. Translating it yields CASSSGLAGSQETQYF.

This rearrangement joins TRBV5-8 to TRBJ2-7; TRBD1 matches 10 bases. This CDR3 has 13 amino acids. Trimming at V came to 3 bases and at J to 6 bases, leaving 3 bases not matched to a gene. The germline CDR1 and CDR2 sequences are SGHTS and YDEGEE. The CDR3 reads CASSWDRGLEQYF. CDR3 nucleotides: TGTGCCAGCAGCTGGGACAGGGGACTCGAGCAGTACTTC.

This chain joins TRBV7-3 and TRBJ2-1; unclear D gene. The CDR3 totals 12 residues. Deletions cut 4 bases from V and 7 bases from J, with 8 bases between. CDR1 SGHTA and CDR2 FQGTGA come from the germline V gene. The DNA of the CDR3 is TGTGCCAGCAGCTCACAAGAAAATGAGCAGTTCTTC. Translation gives CASSSQENEQFF.

In this sample, this clone turned up once. This chain connects TRBV4-3 to TRBJ2-1, with 7 bases lining up with TRBD2. V dropped 2 bases and J dropped 4; count of bases not matched to a gene: 11. The V gene's germline CDR1 is LGHNA and CDR2 YSLEER. This CDR3 has 17 residues. CDR3 loop: CASSQNPAAGFYNEQFF. The DNA for the CDR3 is TGCGCCAGCAGCCAAAACCCGGCAGCGGGATTTTACAATGAGCAGTTCTTC.

This clone was seen a handful of times. The chain joins TRBV11-3 to TRBJ1-1; 8 bases line up with TRBD1. The J segment lost 7 bases and the V segment lost 4 bases, leaving 14 bases of the junction unmatched. CDR3 length equals 16 residues. Germline assignment: CDR1 SGHNT and CDR2 YENEEA. CDR3 in amino acids: CASSSSDRDLEGEAFF. CDR3 DNA: TGTGCCAGCAGCTCCTCGGACAGGGACCTTGAGGGTGAAGCTTTCTTT.

The chain has TRBV5-4 and TRBJ2-3, with D uncertain. V lost 4 bases and J lost 6, with 18 bases in between. Per the germline V gene, CDR1 is SGHNT and CDR2 is YYREEE (reference sequence). This CDR3 has 15 amino acids. The DNA of the CDR3 is TGTGCCAGCAGCGCCCGACTGTCTAATCTGGATACGCAGTATTTT. Translation gives CASSARLSNLDTQYF.

CDR3 in DNA: TGTGCCAGCAGCCCCGGGACAGGTTGGAATCAGCCCCAGCATTTT. It encodes CASSPGTGWNQPQHF. The rearrangement joins TRBV7-2 to TRBJ1-5, with TRBD1 matching over 8 bases. The CDR3 covers 15 residues. With 5 bases clipped from V and 4 bases from J, the junction kept 7 bases outside the gene matches. Germline V lookup: CDR1 SGHTA, CDR2 FQGNSA.

The chain couples TRBV28 to TRBJ1-2; the match to TRBD1 covers 11 bases. Germline trimming cut 6 bases from V and 4 bases from J; bases unmatched to any gene: 7. This CDR3 has 15 amino acids. Germline-derived CDR1 and CDR2 are MDHEN and SYDVKM. In DNA form, the CDR3 reads TGTGCCAGCAGCGGACAGGGGGCGCAAGCCTATGGCTACACCTTC. It yields the protein CASSGQGAQAYGYTF.

Here the CDR3 reads CASSEGSAGGDTQYF. The CDR3 nucleotides are TGTGCCAGCAGTGAAGGGTCAGCGGGAGGGGACACGCAGTATTTT. The chain joins TRBV6-1 to TRBJ2-3; 10 bases agree with TRBD2. Trimming at V came to 1 base and at J to 9 bases, leaving 7 bases not matched to a gene. This CDR3 comprises 15 residues. CDR1 is MNHNS and CDR2 is SASEGT in the germline V gene.

This clone has just a few counts. The chain uses TRBV5-4 and TRBJ2-1; D remains unclear. Germline CDR1 reads SGHNT; CDR2 reads YYREEE (reference sequence). Trimming removed 2 bases from V and 10 bases from J, with 13 bases in between. The CDR3 covers 13 residues. The CDR3 DNA reads as TGTGCCAGCAGCTTATCCCCCCTACGGGAGCAGTTCTTC. Protein product: CASSLSPLREQFF.

Regarding this clone: Sequence at one end of the junction differs from germline and may be a read error. The rearrangement joins TRBV7-9 to TRBJ2-2, with D perhaps matching TRBD1 (5 bases). The CDR3 sequence is 14 residues long. Germline loops: CDR1 SEHNR, CDR2 FQNEAQ (reference sequence). The DNA of the CDR3 is TGTTCCAGCAGACAGATCTTGAACACCGGGGAGCTGTTTTTT. This translates into CSSRQILNTGELFF.

J is TRBJ2-1 and V is TRBV11-2, with D perhaps TRBD1 (6 bases). Trimming shortened V by 1 base and J by 3 bases, and 10 bases separated the two germline ends. The CDR3 length is 15 residues. The germline V gene has CDR1 SGHAT and CDR2 FQNNGV. The CDR3 DNA reads as TGTGCCAGCAGCTTAGGGAAAGGGGGCTACAATGAGCAGTTCTTC. Amino acids: CASSLGKGGYNEQFF.

This clone has just a few counts. In the same sample, other DNA sequences code for this CDR3. This rearrangement joins TRBV7-3 to TRBJ2-5; possible D gene TRBD1, 6 bases. CDR1 is SGHTA, CDR2 FQGTGA, per germline. V shed 5 bases and J shed 2 bases, with 12 bases lying between them. CDR3 length: 14 amino acids. The CDR3 DNA reads TGTGCCAGCAGCCCGACAGGATTACAAGAGACCCAGTACTTC. It is translated as CASSPTGLQETQYF.

This clone has a single count. The rearrangement links TRBV29-1 to TRBJ1-1; D unclear. Germline CDR1 reads SQVTM; CDR2 reads ANQGSEA. The CDR3 is 13 residues long. Trimming shortened V by 7 bases and J by 0 bases, and 12 bases separated the two germline ends. The CDR3 loop reads CSARPKLNTEAFF. DNA of the CDR3: TGCAGCGCTAGACCCAAACTGAACACTGAAGCTTTCTTT.

The J gene is TRBJ2-1, the V gene TRBV4-2; 9 bases agree with TRBD1. CDR3 length equals 15 residues. With 4 bases clipped from V and 5 bases from J, the junction kept 6 bases outside the gene matches. Germline CDR1 is LGHNA and CDR2 is YNFKEQ. The CDR3 protein is CASSLHRGQDNEQFF. The CDR3 DNA reads as TGTGCCAGCAGCCTCCACAGGGGGCAGGACAATGAGCAGTTCTTC.

The chain uses TRBV18 and TRBJ2-3; weak D call: TRBD1 (5 bases). This CDR3 has 15 residues. V lost 6 bases and J lost 1, with 14 bases in between. Germline CDR1 and CDR2: KGHSH and LQKENI. CDR3 bases: TGTGCCAGCTCCCCAGGACACCTACGCACAGATACGCAGTATTTT. Its translation is CASSPGHLRTDTQYF.

The V call is TRBV2, the J call TRBJ2-7; 7 bases fit TRBD1. Germline V lookup: CDR1 SNHLY, CDR2 FYNNEI. V lost 4 bases, J lost 6 bases, and 6 bases stayed unmatched. The CDR3 loop spans 13 amino acids. This CDR3 is CASSVVTGVEQYF. CDR3 DNA sequence: TGTGCCAGCAGTGTCGTTACAGGGGTCGAGCAGTACTTC.

The chain couples TRBV6-5 to TRBJ1-1; weak D call: TRBD1 (6 bases). Trimming removed 5 bases at V and 3 bases at J, with 13 bases between. CDR3 size: 14 residues. Germline lookup yields CDR1 MNHEY and CDR2 SVGAGI. CDR3 nucleotides: TGTGCCAGCAGTCTGAGGGGGTCCCACACTGAAGCTTTCTTT. As protein: CASSLRGSHTEAFF.

This clone was detected a few times. The genes are TRBV2 and TRBJ2-5, with 10 nucleotides matching TRBD2. There are 18 residues in the CDR3. Per germline, CDR1 SNHLY and CDR2 FYNNEI. V gave up 8 bases and J gave up 5 bases; unmatched junction bases: 20. The CDR3 sequence is CASRGLATSKIPGETQYF. The CDR3 nucleotides read TGTGCCAGCCGGGGACTAGCGACATCTAAAATCCCGGGGGAGACCCAGTACTTC.

The table lists this clone with a few counts. This chain connects TRBV19 to TRBJ2-7; 7 bases line up with TRBD1. Germline-derived CDR1 and CDR2 are LNHDA and SQIVND (reference sequence). The CDR3 covers 16 residues. Trimming at V came to 3 bases and at J to 3 bases, leaving 11 bases not matched to a gene. CDR3 DNA: TGTGCCAGTAGTATTGTAGGGGACAGTAAATTCTACGAGCAGTACTTC. Protein product: CASSIVGDSKFYEQYF.

This clone was found once. An end of the junction does not agree with germline; a read error may underlie this. The sample carries other DNA sequences with the same CDR3. The V gene is TRBV14, the J gene TRBJ1-2; unclear D gene. Germline CDR1 SGHDN, CDR2 FVKESK. The CDR3 is 13 residues long. The CDR3 sequence is CASSQDRFEVYTF. The CDR3 DNA is TGTGCCAGTAGCCAAGATCGGTTCGAGGTCTACACCTTC.

V gene TRBV6-1 combines with J gene TRBJ1-3; D not resolved. This CDR3 contains 17 residues. The germline CDR1 and CDR2 sequences are MNHNS and SASEGT. V lost 3 bases, J lost 3 bases, and 18 bases lay in between. CDR3 region: CASSELAPGKVGNTIYF. CDR3 in DNA: TGTGCCAGCAGTGAGTTGGCGCCGGGGAAAGTTGGAAACACCATATATTTT.

The chain uses TRBV4-3 and TRBJ2-2; 7 positions agree with TRBD1. Germline assignment: CDR1 LGHNA and CDR2 YSLEER. After removal of 1 base from V and 2 bases from J, the junction contained 1 base not matched to a gene. The CDR3 spans 15 residues. Here the CDR3 DNA reads TGCGCCAGCAGCCAAGGAGGGGGCAACACCGGGGAGCTGTTTTTT. Encoded protein: CASSQGGGNTGELFF.

The chain joins TRBV28 to TRBJ2-7, with a tentative D call TRBD1 (6 bases). V was trimmed by 5 bases and J by 0 bases, leaving 11 bases between them. CDR1 and CDR2 from the germline V gene are MDHEN and SYDVKM. The CDR3 sequence is 14 residues long. CDR3 protein: CASSVLDSSYEQYF. The CDR3 DNA reads TGTGCCAGCAGTGTTTTGGACAGCTCCTACGAGCAGTACTTC.

The chain recombines TRBV15 with TRBJ1-4; 7 bases are a match to TRBD1. The germline gives CDR1 LNHNV, CDR2 YYDKDF (reference sequence). Germline trimming cut 5 bases from V and 7 bases from J; bases unmatched to any gene: 10. This CDR3 is 15 amino acids long. This CDR3 reads CATSGNTGTAEKLFF. CDR3 DNA: TGTGCCACCAGCGGAAACACCGGGACAGCTGAAAAACTGTTTTTT.

The genes are TRBV30 and TRBJ1-1; the D gene is possibly TRBD1 (6 bases). Germline-derived CDR1 and CDR2 are GTSNPN and SVGIG (reference sequence). The V and J ends lost 8 bases and 7 bases respectively, with 11 bases between them. The CDR3 totals 10 residues. The DNA of the CDR3 is TGTGCCAGTGAGACAGGTGAAGCTTTCTTT. This gives the protein CASETGEAFF.

This clone was recorded a few times. The genes are TRBV9 and TRBJ2-5; 11 bases match TRBD2. J gave up 5 bases and V 4 bases, and 10 bases lay outside the gene matches. The CDR3 contains 16 residues. CDR1 SGDLS and CDR2 YYNGEE come from the germline V gene. CDR3 coding DNA: TGTGCCAGCAGCCCTTCTAGCGGGGGGTTTGGGGAGACCCAGTACTTC. It specifies CASSPSSGGFGETQYF. Supplemented by reference TRBV9 and TRBJ2-5, the full variable domain reads DSGVTQTPKHLITATGQRVTLRCSPRSGDLSVYWYQQSLDQGLQFLIQYYNGEERAKGNILERFSAQQFPDLHSELNLSSLELGDSALYFCASSPSSGGFGETQYFGPGTRLLVL.